One and the same sample provided the 19 T cell receptor beta chains below, sequenced in a study of lymphopenia after photon versus proton radiotherapy. Assay used: immunoSEQ multiplex PCR; TCRdb lists only in-frame clones, some missing. This table holds approximately 20,000 clones, 92% found once. Sequencing used peripheral blood, obtained from a patient treated with proton-based radiotherapy. These receptors came from a woman in her sixties or seventies with pancreatic cancer. Some clones in this sample may be carry-over from other donors' samples.

This chain uses TRBV4-1 with TRBJ2-1; D unresolved. Trimming took 0 bases from V and 4 from J, leaving 10 bases between them. The CDR3 runs 15 residues. Germline CDR1 and CDR2: MGHRA and YSYEKL. The DNA of the CDR3 is TGCGCCAGCAGCCAAGATAAGGACCTATACAATGAGCAGTTCTTC. It translates to CASSQDKDLYNEQFF.

The rearrangement uses TRBV9 and TRBJ2-1; possibly TRBD2 for D (5 bases). V lost 5 bases, J lost 9 bases, and 21 bases lay in between. The CDR3 is made up of 15 amino acids. Germline lookup yields CDR1 SGDLS and CDR2 YYNGEE. The CDR3 loop reads CASSLGSGSELEQFF. CDR3 bases: TGTGCCAGCAGTCTTGGGAGTGGTAGCGAACTTGAGCAGTTCTTC.

The gene calls are TRBV28 and TRBJ1-4; D not certain. The ends were cut back, 2 bases at V and 7 bases at J, with 8 bases in the middle. This CDR3 is 13 amino acids long. Germline V lookup: CDR1 MDHEN, CDR2 SYDVKM. CDR3 nucleotide sequence: TGTGCCAGCAGTTTACAGGAGTTTGAAAAACTGTTTTTT. Its translation is CASSLQEFEKLFF.

The chain has TRBV28 and TRBJ1-1, with TRBD1 identical over 10 bases. Germline lookup yields CDR1 MDHEN and CDR2 SYDVKM. J was trimmed by 5 bases and V by 3 bases; bases with no gene match: 6. The CDR3 is 15 residues long. For the CDR3, the DNA is TGTGCCAGCAGTTTCGGGACAGGGGTGGGTACTGAAGCTTTCTTT. This encodes CASSFGTGVGTEAFF.

This clone was recorded a few times. The V gene is TRBV23-1, the J gene TRBJ2-7; D unresolved. TRBV23-1 is sorted into the ORF group, with uncertain function. V shed 8 bases and J shed 0 bases, with 11 bases lying between them. The CDR3 extends over 13 amino acids. CDR3 protein: CASLDRGSYEQYF. CDR3 coding DNA: TGCGCCAGCCTCGATCGCGGCTCCTACGAGCAGTACTTC.

This rearrangement joins TRBV9 to TRBJ1-1, with D maybe TRBD1 (6 bases). V dropped 2 bases and J dropped 0 bases, with 8 bases sitting between them. Per the germline V gene, CDR1 is SGDLS and CDR2 is YYNGEE. This CDR3 has 14 amino acids. CDR3 nucleotides: TGTGCCAGCAGCGTCAGGGGCCTGAACACTGAAGCTTTCTTT. It encodes CASSVRGLNTEAFF.

V gene TRBV5-1 combines with J gene TRBJ2-4, with a tentative D call TRBD1 (6 bases). Between the trimmed V and J ends, which lost 0 bases and 5 bases, there was a span of 12 bases. Looked up from germline, CDR1 is SGHRS and CDR2 is YFSETQ. This CDR3 spans 15 amino acids. The CDR3 spells CASSLAPDRENIQYF. Written as DNA, the CDR3 is TGCGCCAGCAGCTTGGCCCCGGACAGAGAAAACATTCAGTACTTC.

The chain uses TRBV27 and TRBJ1-5; the D is unclear. Between the trimmed V and J ends, which lost 7 bases and 0 bases, there was a span of 13 bases. Germline lookup yields CDR1 MNHEY and CDR2 SMNVEV (reference sequence). The CDR3 sequence is 15 residues long. The CDR3 is CASTRLGNSNQPQHF. In nucleotides, the CDR3 is TGTGCCAGCACCCGACTCGGGAATAGCAATCAGCCCCAGCATTTT.

The sample holds a few counts of this clone. The V call is TRBV7-9, the J call TRBJ1-4; D gene uncertain. This CDR3 is built from 13 residues. Germline V gene sequence: CDR1 SEHNR, CDR2 FQNEAQ (reference sequence). The V gene lost 1 base and the J gene lost 8 bases, with 8 bases spanning the gap. CDR3 sequence: CASSLGPGEKLFF. The CDR3 DNA reads as TGTGCCAGCAGCTTAGGTCCTGGGGAAAAACTGTTTTTT.

The V gene is TRBV28, the J gene TRBJ1-5; no firm D call. The CDR3 loop spans 15 amino acids. Germline lookup yields CDR1 MDHEN and CDR2 SYDVKM. The V and J ends lost 4 bases and 0 bases respectively, with 10 bases between them. The CDR3 region has the DNA TGTGCCAGCAGTTGGACGGTGAATAGCAATCAGCCCCAGCATTTT. This gives the protein CASSWTVNSNQPQHF. The full variable domain, its missing parts supplied by reference TRBV28 and TRBJ1-5, is DVKVTQSSRYLVKRTGEKVFLECVQDMDHENMFWYRQDPGLGLRLIYFSYDVKMKEKGDIPEGYSVSREKKERFSLILESASTNQTSMYLCASSWTVNSNQPQHFGDGTRLSIL.

The rearrangement links TRBV21-1 to TRBJ2-7; the table's TRBD2 call for D was not verified on the DNA. TRBV21-1 is assigned pseudogene status. This CDR3 is built from 15 residues. The CDR3 sequence is CASSKVISVCYEQYF. CDR3 in DNA: TGTGCCAGCAGCAAAGTGATTAGCGTGTGCTACGAGCAGTACTTC.

CDR3 loop: CASSLALSRSSYEQYF. The CDR3 DNA follows: TGTGCCAGCAGCTTGGCTTTGTCTCGGAGCTCCTACGAGCAGTACTTC. V and J are TRBV7-2 and TRBJ2-7; D unclear. Germline V CDR1 and CDR2: SGHTA, FQGNSA. The CDR3 consists of 16 residues. Trimming took off 3 bases at V and 0 bases at J, with 15 bases between the two ends.

This chain uses TRBV7-9 with TRBJ2-1; the match to TRBD2 covers 12 bases. CDR1 is SEHNR and CDR2 is FQNEAQ in the germline V gene (reference sequence). The CDR3 sequence is 15 residues long. The V and J ends lost 8 bases and 5 bases, in that order; junction bases with no gene match: 7. This CDR3 is CASLRTSGNNNEQFF. CDR3 nucleotide sequence: TGTGCCAGCCTTCGGACTAGCGGGAATAACAATGAGCAGTTCTTC.

V is TRBV7-8 and J is TRBJ1-1; a weak D match, TRBD1 (6 bases). Trimming cost V 4 bases and J 4 bases, with 10 bases left between them. The V gene's germline CDR1 is SGHVS and CDR2 FQNEAQ. This CDR3 is 13 amino acids long. CDR3 DNA sequence: TGTGCCAGCAGCTCAGACAGGAGCACTGAAGCTTTCTTT. Its translation: CASSSDRSTEAFF.

The CDR3 region is CASSTDNYEQYF. In nucleotides, the CDR3 is TGTGCCAGCAGCACGGACAACTACGAGCAGTACTTC. The chain carries TRBV5-6 and TRBJ2-7; D may be TRBD1 (5 bases). The CDR3 runs 12 residues. V was cut by 4 bases and J by 3 bases, with 8 bases left in between. Germline loops: CDR1 SGHDT, CDR2 YYEEEE.

The rearrangement uses TRBV15 and TRBJ2-2, with 9 bases aligning to TRBD2. The CDR3 contains 15 residues. J lost 7 bases, V lost 6 bases, and 9 bases had no gene match. Germline loops: CDR1 LNHNV, CDR2 YYDKDF (reference sequence). The CDR3 DNA reads as TGTGCCACCAGGGGGTCTAGCGGGGATTACGGGGAGCTGTTTTTT. It is translated as CATRGSSGDYGELFF.

The V gene is TRBV7-9, the J gene TRBJ2-7; 10 bases align to TRBD2. The V segment lost 3 bases and the J segment 0 bases; nucleotides outside the gene matches: 2. The CDR3 extends over 15 amino acids. The V gene's germline CDR1 is SEHNR and CDR2 FQNEAQ (reference sequence). CDR3 sequence reads: CASSLGTSDSYEQYF. As DNA, the CDR3 is TGTGCCAGCAGCTTGGGGACTAGCGACTCCTACGAGCAGTACTTC. The variable domain in full, with the rest retrieved from reference TRBV7-9 and TRBJ2-7, is DTGVSQNPRHKITKRGQNVTFRCDPISEHNRLYWYRQTLGQGPEFLTYFQNEAQLEKSRLLSDRFSAERPKGSFSTLEIQRTEQGDSAMYLCASSLGTSDSYEQYFGPGTRLTVT.

J is TRBJ1-1 and V is TRBV18, with unresolved D. The CDR3 runs to 13 residues. The V gene's germline CDR1 is KGHSH and CDR2 LQKENI. V gave up 2 bases and J gave up 3 bases, with 7 bases separating them. The CDR3 DNA reads as TGTGCCAGCTCACCAGACACCCACACTGAAGCTTTCTTT. Translation: CASSPDTHTEAFF.

The V and J genes are TRBV28 and TRBJ2-5, with 9 bases aligning to TRBD1. The V segment lost 6 bases and the J segment 4 bases; nucleotides outside the gene matches: 3. Looked up from germline, CDR1 is MDHEN and CDR2 is SYDVKM. The CDR3 has 13 residues. CDR3 region: CASRTDRGETQYF. CDR3 nucleotide sequence: TGTGCCAGCAGGACGGACAGGGGAGAGACCCAGTACTTC.